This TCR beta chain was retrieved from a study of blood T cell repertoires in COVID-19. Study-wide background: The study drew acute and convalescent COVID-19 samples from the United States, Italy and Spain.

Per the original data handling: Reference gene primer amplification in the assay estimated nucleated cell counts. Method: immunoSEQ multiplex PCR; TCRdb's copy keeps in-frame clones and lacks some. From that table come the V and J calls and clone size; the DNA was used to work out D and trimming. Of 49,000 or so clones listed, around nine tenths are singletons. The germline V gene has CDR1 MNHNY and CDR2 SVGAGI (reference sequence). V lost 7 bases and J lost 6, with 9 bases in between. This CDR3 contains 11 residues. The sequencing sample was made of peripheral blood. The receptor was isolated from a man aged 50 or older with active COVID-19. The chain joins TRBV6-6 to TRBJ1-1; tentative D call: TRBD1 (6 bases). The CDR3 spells CASTTGSEAFF. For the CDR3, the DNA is TGTGCCAGCACCACAGGGTCTGAAGCTTTCTTT.